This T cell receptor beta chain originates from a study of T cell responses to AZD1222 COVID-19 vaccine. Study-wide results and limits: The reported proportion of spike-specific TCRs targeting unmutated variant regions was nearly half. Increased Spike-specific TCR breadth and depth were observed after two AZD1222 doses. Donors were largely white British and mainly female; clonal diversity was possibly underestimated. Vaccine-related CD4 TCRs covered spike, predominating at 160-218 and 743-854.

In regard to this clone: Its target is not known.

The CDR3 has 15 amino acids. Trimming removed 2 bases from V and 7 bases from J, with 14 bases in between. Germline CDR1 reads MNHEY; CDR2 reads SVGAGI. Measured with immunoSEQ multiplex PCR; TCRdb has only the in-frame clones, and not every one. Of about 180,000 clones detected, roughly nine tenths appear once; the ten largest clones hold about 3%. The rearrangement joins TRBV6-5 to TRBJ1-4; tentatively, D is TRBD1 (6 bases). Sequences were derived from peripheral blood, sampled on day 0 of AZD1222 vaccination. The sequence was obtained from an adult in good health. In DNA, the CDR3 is TGTGCCAGCAGTTACCTGGACAGAGAGATTGAAAAACTGTTTTTT. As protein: CASSYLDREIEKLFF.